This T cell receptor beta chain was documented in a study of T-cell memory formation after mild COVID-19. Study-wide context: The TCR clusters were mostly specific to one donor. Whole-study findings and limits: SARS-CoV-2 specificity of second-wave clones peaking day 37 was unconfirmed.

As regards this clonotype: The antigen is undetermined.

Constant-segment primers were used for 5'RACE, and the resulting TCR alpha and TCR beta cDNA libraries carried sample barcodes and UMIs. TCRdb reanalysed the 5' RACE reads using MiXCR and keeps one entry per CDR3 protein. The sample has around 430,000 distinct CDR3 sequences; 16% are singletons. There are 15 residues in the CDR3. Germline loops: CDR1 MNHEY, CDR2 SVGAGI. V shed 2 bases and J shed 1 base, with 9 bases lying between them. The source of this sequence is a man aged 18 to 29 who had mild COVID-19 (a few samples of this study predate the infection). Cell type and time point are not known. This rearrangement joins TRBV6-5 to TRBJ1-3; D is uncertain. Sequenced material: PBMCs or a T cell subset sorted from them (not recorded which). In DNA, the CDR3 is TGTGCCAGCAGTTACGACGGGGTTTCTGGAAACACCATATATTTT. Amino acid sequence: CASSYDGVSGNTIYF.